A selection of T cell receptor beta chains follows, all from one sample in a study of cytomegalovirus exposure and HLA in healthy donors. Produced via immunoSEQ multiplex PCR; TCRdb's table is partial and in-frame only. Of fewer than 150,000 clones in the sample, over 75% were seen once. Sequences were obtained from PBMCs. The source of these receptors is a woman in her twenties or thirties in good health and CMV-seropositive. CDR3s include the opening cysteine and the closing phenylalanine or tryptophan. D genes are given only for firm matches. Size tells how often a clone was seen (once, few, many) or the class of an expanded clone, and some rows leave it out.

D gene	V gene	J gene	clone size	CDR3 DNA	CDR3 protein
TRBD1	TRBV18	TRBJ1-1	.	TGTGCCAGCTCACCACCTACAGGGGGGAACACTGAAGCTTTCTTT	CASSPPTGGNTEAFF
TRBD2	TRBV19	TRBJ2-7	.	TGTGCCAGTAGTTCAGCGGGGGGGCCTTACGAGCAGTACTTC	CASSSAGGPYEQYF
TRBD1	TRBV19	TRBJ1-5	.	TGTGCCAGTTCTGGGACAGGGGGCCAGCCCCAGCATTTT	CASSGTGGQPQHF
TRBD2	TRBV5-1	TRBJ2-2	once	TGCGCCAGCAGCTTGGCCTTTCGGGAGGGAGCGTTGGACACCGGGGAGCTGTTTTTT	CASSLAFREGALDTGELFF
TRBD1	TRBV10-3	TRBJ2-5	.	TGTGCCATCAGCCCCGGACAGGGCGAGACCCAGTACTTC	CAISPGQGETQYF
.	TRBV6-5	TRBJ1-4	.	TGTGCCAGCAGTTACGACCAGAGGGGAGGGAAACTGTTTTTT	CASSYDQRGGKLFF
TRBD2	TRBV30	TRBJ2-7	.	TGTGCCTGGAGAGCGGGACTAGCGGACTCCTACGAGCAGTACTTC	CAWRAGLADSYEQYF
.	TRBV15	TRBJ1-5	.	TGTGCCACCAGCAGAGATAGAAAACAGCCCCAGCATTTT	CATSRDRKQPQHF
TRBD1	TRBV9	TRBJ2-5	.	TGTGCCAGCAGCGGGGACAGGGCCTGGGAGACCCAGTACTTC	CASSGDRAWETQYF
.	TRBV2	TRBJ2-7	.	TGTGCCAGCAGTGGTCAACCCCCCGGGGGTACGTACTTC	CASSGQPPGGTYF
.	TRBV7-3	TRBJ1-2	.	TGTGCCAGCAGCTTAGAGTGGGGGGGAGGCTACACCTTC	CASSLEWGGGYTF
.	TRBV10-2	TRBJ1-1	.	TGCGCCAGCACAGCAGGATTTAACACTGAAGCTTTCTTT	CASTAGFNTEAFF
.	TRBV15	TRBJ1-6	.	TGTGCCACCAGCAGGGAACAGGGACATAATTCACCCCTCCACTTT	CATSREQGHNSPLHF
.	TRBV10-1	TRBJ1-6	.	TGCGCCAGCAGTCGACAGAATTCACCCCTCCACTTT	CASSRQNSPLHF
.	TRBV12-2	TRBJ1-2	.	TGTGCAAGTCGCTCCCCCCAACGGACACGGCTCTATGGCTACACCTTC	CASRSPQRTRLYGYTF
.	TRBV7-8	TRBJ1-1	.	TGTGCCAGCAGCTTATACGGGAGAAACACTGAAGCTTTCTTT	CASSLYGRNTEAFF
.	TRBV21-1	TRBJ1-1	.	TGTGCCAGCAGCCCCCCAAGGGGGGGTTCGCTCGGCACTGAAGCTTTCTTT	CASSPPRGGSLGTEAFF
.	TRBV27	TRBJ1-5	.	TGTGCCAGCAGTTTCGAGGAAAATCAGCCCCAGCATTTT	CASSFEENQPQHF
TRBD1	TRBV11-3	TRBJ2-1	few	TGTGCCAGCCGACAGGGGGGAAGGAATGAGCAGTTCTTC	CASRQGGRNEQFF
.	TRBV7-9	TRBJ2-1	.	TGTGCCAGCAACCCGATACTGGGGGGGCAGTTCTTC	CASNPILGGQFF
.	TRBV7-2	TRBJ2-1	.	TGTGCCAGCAGCCCGCGCCAGGACTCCTACAATGAGCAGTTCTTC	CASSPRQDSYNEQFF
.	TRBV13	TRBJ1-4	few	TGTGCCAGCAGCTCACAAGCTCTCGGGTTTTCTGAAAAACTGTTTTTT	CASSSQALGFSEKLFF
.	TRBV19	TRBJ1-1	.	TGTGCCAGTAGTTCGCCTCACATGAACACTGAAGCTTTCTTT	CASSSPHMNTEAFF
.	TRBV7-9	TRBJ2-5	.	TGTTCCAGCAGCTTAGGATGGGAAGGACTCGGAGAGACCCAGTACTTC	CSSSLGWEGLGETQYF
TRBD1	TRBV9	TRBJ1-2	once	TGTGCCAGCAGCCAAGGGACAGGGGGCCACTATGGCTACACCTTC	CASSQGTGGHYGYTF
.	TRBV5-8	TRBJ2-1	.	TGTGCCAGCAGCCCCGGACAGGAAGGGGGGTTGAATGAGCAGTTCTTC	CASSPGQEGGLNEQFF
TRBD1	TRBV10-3	TRBJ2-3	.	TGTGCCACTGACAGGGGCATATCAGATACGCAGTATTTT	CATDRGISDTQYF
.	TRBV9	TRBJ2-3	.	TGTGCCAGCAGCGTATATGGCTCCACAGATACGCAGTATTTT	CASSVYGSTDTQYF
TRBD1	TRBV9	TRBJ2-1	.	TGTGCCAGCAGCGTAGGACAGGGGTCGCGGGAGCAGTTCTTC	CASSVGQGSREQFF
TRBD2	TRBV5-1	TRBJ2-7	.	TGCGCCAGCAGCGGGGGACTAGCGGGAGCGATAAACGAGCAGTACTTC	CASSGGLAGAINEQYF
.	TRBV7-7	TRBJ2-5	.	TGTGCTAGCAGCTCGGGACTCCAAGAGACCCAGTACTTC	CASSSGLQETQYF
TRBD1	TRBV19	TRBJ2-1	.	TGTGCCACCTTTGGGGACAGGGGCGATTCCTACAATGAGCAGTTCTTC	CATFGDRGDSYNEQFF
.	TRBV19	TRBJ1-2	.	TGTGCCAGTAGTATAGCGAGGAGCTATGGCTACACCTTC	CASSIARSYGYTF
.	TRBV9	TRBJ1-5	once	TGTGCCAGCAGCGCCGGAGAAAGGCAGCCCCAGCATTTT	CASSAGERQPQHF
TRBD2	TRBV6-4	TRBJ2-1	.	TGTGCCAGCAGTACTAGCGGGGGTGAATTCAATGAGCAGTTCTTC	CASSTSGGEFNEQFF
.	TRBV30	TRBJ1-2	.	TGTGCCTGGAGTGTTTGGGGGCAGGGCTACACCTTC	CAWSVWGQGYTF
.	TRBV6-1	TRBJ1-5	.	TGTGCCAGCAGTTTAAATCAGCCCCAGCATTTT	CASSLNQPQHF
.	TRBV30	TRBJ2-1	.	TGTGCCTGGAGTCGGTCTCTTAATGAGCAGTTCTTC	CAWSRSLNEQFF
TRBD1	TRBV19	TRBJ1-5	.	TGTGCCAGTAGTATAGATCCCCGACAGGGTATCAATCAGCCCCAGCATTTT	CASSIDPRQGINQPQHF
TRBD1	TRBV6-6	TRBJ1-3	.	TGTGCCAGCAACCCACAGGGGGCATCTGGAAACACCATATATTTT	CASNPQGASGNTIYF
TRBD1	TRBV9	TRBJ1-2	.	TGTGCCAGCAGCGCGGGACAGGCAATAATAAGCTACACCTTC	CASSAGQAIISYTF
.	TRBV7-3	TRBJ1-3	once	TGTGCCAGCAGCTTAGGGGGGGCCTCTGGAAACACCATATATTTT	CASSLGGASGNTIYF
.	TRBV27	TRBJ1-5	.	TGTGCCAGCAGTGTCAAAGGGGAAGGGCCCCAGCATTTT	CASSVKGEGPQHF
TRBD1	TRBV30	TRBJ2-7	.	TGTGCCTGGAGTCGAGGGGCAGGGCGACAGGGCTACGAGCAGTACTTC	CAWSRGAGRQGYEQYF
TRBD2	TRBV5-4	TRBJ2-1	few	TGTGCCAGCAGCGAGACTAGCGGGGGAGACAATGAGCAGTTCTTC	CASSETSGGDNEQFF
.	TRBV7-2	TRBJ2-1	.	TGTGCCAGCAGCACCAGAGACTCACATCGTTCCTACAATGAGCAGTTCTTC	CASSTRDSHRSYNEQFF
.	TRBV11-3	TRBJ1-1	once	TGTGCCAGCAGCTTAGGTGGGCGCACTGAAGCTTTCTTT	CASSLGGRTEAFF
.	TRBV5-1	TRBJ1-2	.	TGCGCCAGCAGCTGGAGCCCCGGGACACAAGACAACTATGGCTACACCTTC	CASSWSPGTQDNYGYTF
.	TRBV6-1	TRBJ1-2	.	TGTGCCAGCAGTGACGCTAACTATGGCTACACCTTC	CASSDANYGYTF
TRBD2	TRBV9	TRBJ2-7	.	TGTGCCAGCAGCACAGGGACTAGTTCCTACGAGCAGTACTTC	CASSTGTSSYEQYF
.	TRBV2	TRBJ2-7	few	TGTTTTTTCAAGGAGGAGGCGGCATACGAGCAGTACTTC	CFFKEEAAYEQYF
.	TRBV19	TRBJ2-2	.	TGTGCCAGTAGTGAGACTAGTCGGACCTCCGCCGGGGAGCTGTTTTTT	CASSETSRTSAGELFF